This paragraph reports one T cell receptor beta chain. Its binding antigen is unknown. There are no base qualities to consult, and no much larger clone falls within one base. This sample stems from a study of cytomegalovirus exposure and HLA in healthy donors (dated by TCRdb to about 2017). For the wider study: An earlier analysis of a few hundred of the donors reported about 300 Gb of sequence data and around 100 million unique TCR beta sequences obtained from some 170 million T cells. An early release covering roughly 600 HLA-typed donors comprised about 310 gigabases of sequencing data and around 80 million unique TCR sequences. Among the 398 genotyped donors, roughly 80% belonged to the genetic ancestry cluster associated with self-reported Caucasian donors. The study aimed to test whether signatures of past pathogen exposure could be identified by cataloging public T cell receptors. Using immunosequencing, the study profiled T cell repertoires from about 610 subjects and related those repertoires to cytomegalovirus serostatus. Along with the approximately 650-subject first cohort, a separate validation cohort of 120 different subjects was used. High-throughput TCR immunosequencing, statistical association of individual TCRs with disease status, and machine learning were combined to predict cytomegalovirus infection status. In a later analysis, previously published TCR beta repertoires from several hundred donors were re-analyzed and high-resolution HLA genotyping was added so that TCR occurrence patterns could be studied. Rather than using new phenotypic data, the later analysis identified candidate immune exposures from TCR beta sequences and from how often those sequences occurred across donors. To decide whether each TCR beta V gene segment behaved as functional or pseudogenic, an earlier analysis of several hundred of the donors relied on high-throughput TCR beta sequencing. Donor age, sex, ethnicity and CMV serostatus were compiled alongside the repertoire data. In a later genetic analysis, genome-wide SNP genotypes for about 60% of the 666 donors were used, and that subset was treated as a discovery cohort. All discovery cohort repertoires had been generated using a single sequencing platform. HLA typing included class I and class II loci at four-digit resolution. The number of donors typed differed by locus, with 629-630 for A, B, C, DRB1 and DQB1, over 500 for DQA1, 600 to 610 for DPA1, and some 440 for DPB1. Because of strong linkage in the cohort, five DR-DQ haplotypes were treated as single units for association and clustering. On average, about 240,000 unique TCR beta nucleotide sequences were sequenced per donor among 398 genotyped donors of the cohort, with 15% to 20% of those sequences being non-productive. What the authors observed across the whole study: A few of the identified cytomegalovirus-associated TCR beta chains were confirmed in vitro to be specific for cytomegalovirus antigens. In a later analysis, the rate of TCR association differed among HLA loci, with DRB1 alleles having the most associated TCRs and HLA-C alleles having the fewest. Correlated functional status among segregating V segments might reflect linkage disequilibrium, but an unknown experimental factor could not be ruled out. Compared with equally common non-associated chains, HLA-associated TCR beta chains in a later analysis were more clonally expanded and had lower generation probabilities. Because HLA typing was missing for some donors at each locus, association tests included only the typed subset. Cytomegalovirus status was reported to be diagnosed by the classifier with high specificity and sensitivity in both the original and validation cohorts. A cluster of highly shared sequence variants was judged likely to be a technical artifact of the sequencing pipeline. A later genetic analysis reported fewer N-insertions in productive TCRs among donors in an Asian-associated ancestry cluster than the 666-donor mean. In a later analysis, most CMV-associated TCR beta chains were found to appear HLA-restricted, with HLA associations seemingly driven largely by CMV exposure. It was suggested by the authors that the approach could potentially be generalized to other disease states and immunological phenotypes. Most TCR sequences were observed very rarely across donors, whereas some public TCRs were present in many individuals. The presence/absence analyses assumed that sequencing depth was roughly uniform across donors, and that assumption may not be true. In an earlier analysis of 450 to 750 of the donors, most TCR beta V segments appeared in productive rearrangements about 87% or about 30% of the time, broadly matching IMGT annotations. This cohort had only TCR beta chains sequenced, and the lack of alpha or paired-chain data limited which features could be detected. Assigning TCR associations to individual alleles was difficult when HLA alleles, especially DR and DQ, strongly co-occurred. V-gene and J-gene trimming of TCR beta chains was associated with a missense DCLRE1C variant in a later genetic analysis, and the association was replicated in an independent cohort. A further reported finding was that TCR beta sequences accurately predicted the HLA-A and HLA-B alleles for most subjects in the first cohort. Immune exposure information for the cohort was limited to CMV serostatus. Some IMGT-functional V segments, including TRBV6-2 and TRBV6-3, could not be told apart with the 87-base-pair reads, so those segments were excluded. The study listed around 160 TCR beta chains as associated with cytomegalovirus. A later analysis associated about 16,000 TCR beta sequences with specific HLA alleles at a false discovery rate of 0.05. Because counts were too low, about 18 rarely observed V segments, including chromosome 9 orphons, were left out of the earlier analysis of a few hundred of the donors. A later analysis reported that several top co-occurrence clusters appeared linked to parvovirus B19, influenza, CMV and Epstein-Barr virus.

The library was prepared using the immunoSEQ multiplex PCR assay. A mixture of 60 forward primers for TCR Vbeta segments and 13 reverse primers for TCR Jbeta segments was used in the multiplex PCR. A multiplex PCR assay on genomic DNA amplified the CDR3 region of rearranged TCR beta genes. Amplified TCR beta libraries were sequenced as 87-base-pair reads on the Illumina HiSeq System. For the original study's pipeline: A later analysis tallied 75 million to 85 million unique TCR beta chains across the 666 repertoires, and about 10 million of those chains were shared by two or more donors. A nearest-neighbor algorithm error-corrected the raw reads and collapsed the reads into unique sequences, merging closely related sequences to remove PCR and sequencing errors. To assign V, D and J gene segments, CDR3 sequences were aligned to IMGT reference sequences. For a sequence to be retained, a match of at least six nucleotides was required to both a V gene segment and a J gene segment. A rearrangement was called productive if the CDR3 had no stop codons and remained in frame with V and J, and every other rearrangement was called non-productive. Following IMGT convention, CDR3 was defined as the stretch from the second conserved V-encoded cysteine to the conserved J-encoded phenylalanine. The earlier analysis of 550 to 650 of the donors excluded any sequence lacking an unambiguous match to a single V gene segment. In an earlier analysis of approximately 550 of the donors, V segments were called functional above 56.7% productive rearrangements and were called segregating when the between-donor standard deviation exceeded 5%. A statistical classification framework was developed to diagnose cytomegalovirus status using the catalog of TCR beta chain sequences. A later analysis assigned V and J genes by comparing TCR nucleotide sequences with IMGT/GENE-DB human TR gene sequences. In a later analysis, CDR3 sequences and most-parsimonious VDJ recombination scenarios were assigned using the TCRdist pipeline. In a later analysis, each TCR beta chain was defined by its CDR3 amino acid sequence together with its V-gene family, and reads without a unique V-gene family were excluded. In a later analysis, 550 to 650 highly shared, low-generation-probability nucleotide sequences were removed to address suspected cross-contamination and a sequencing artifact. In a later analysis, a clonal expansion index for each public chain was calculated from normalized within-repertoire ranks of inferred template counts. Generation probabilities in a later analysis came from a VDJ recombination model fitted to out-of-frame rearrangements, and those results were checked against IGoR. A later analysis scored TCR-TCR, TCR-HLA and TCR-CMV co-occurrence with hypergeometric tests, applying a repertoire-size bias correction to TCR pairs. In a later analysis, false discovery rates were estimated by permuting HLA or CMV assignments 20 times. In a later analysis, co-occurring TCRs were grouped using DBSCAN, with TCRdist sequence similarity added in when clustering inside HLA-allele-positive subsets. Co-occurrence clustering excluded repertoires with fewer than 30,000 or more than 120,000 public chains, plus five with anomalous nucleotide sharing. In its TCRdb copy, this immuneACCESS table keeps in-frame sequences only and misses some clones. Where compared with another copy, unresolved V genes explain less than half of these, and the others have no known cause. The V and J calls and the clone size are those of that table, but D and trimming were determined from the DNA. Here the sample has about 120,000 clones; under 80% occur a single time. Of the sample, about 30% is held by the ten largest clones.

In total, roughly 710 healthy bone marrow donors made up the cohort. All cohort members were sampled while nominally healthy, although unrecorded immune exposures were likely present. The donor tested CMV seropositive, placing the donor among the roughly 300 seropositive members of the cohort. Every donor gave a peripheral blood sample, and the peripheral blood mononuclear cells from that sample were used for TCR beta sequencing. The Qiagen DNeasy Blood Extraction Kit was used to extract genomic DNA from the blood cell samples. The cysteine opens and the phenylalanine closes a CDR3 of 14 amino acids. Only the CDR3 portion is preserved as DNA: 42 bases, with reading frame beginning at the first base. From the germline V gene, CDR1 is SGHRS and CDR2 is YFSETQ. V sheds 0 bases and J sheds 5 bases, leaving 8 bases between their ends.

The sequence derives from a man aged 55-75 years in good health and CMV-seropositive. The chain joins TRBV5-1 to TRBJ2-2, with TRBD2 tentatively as D gene (6 bases match). Input material: PBMCs. DNA sequence: TGCGCCAGCAGCTTGGGGGCGGGGACCGGGGAGCTGTTTTTT. Its protein product is CASSLGAGTGELFF.